This T cell receptor beta chain stems from a study of blood T cell repertoires in COVID-19 (dated by TCRdb to about 2020). As for the study more broadly: The collaborator samples originated in the United States, Italy and Spain and spanned the acute and convalescent phases of COVID-19. The repertoires were released in a freely available public database intended as a resource for research on the immune response to SARS-CoV-2. The samples were drawn from two sources: the first 160 participants of the ongoing ImmuneRACE study, and some 1,300 subjects contributed by 6 global collaborators. The prospective study material was composed of cDNA or gDNA derived from T cells, B-cell-depleted T cells, or PBMCs. Sample metadata almost always included a de-identified subject ID, COVID-19 status, age in years and sex. Deeply sampled blood TCRbeta repertoires from subjects exposed to, actively infected with, or recovered from COVID-19 were included in the dataset. Where available, HLA class I and class II types were obtained from metadata supplied by the sample provider rather than from assay-based typing.

The research as a whole found: How much clinical and demographic metadata was included differed by source and by participant, and the metadata was provided uncurated.

The immunoSEQ Assay, a bias-controlled multiplex PCR, was used to amplify TCRbeta CDR3 regions from genomic DNA. In the original analysis: The number of nucleated cells in each sample was estimated by amplification of reference gene primers within the assay. To quantify the absolute abundance of each unique TCRbeta CDR3 rearrangement, sequence reads were collapsed and filtered. Productive Simpson clonality was computed per sample as the square root of Simpson's diversity index over productive rearrangements. As stored in TCRdb, this immuneACCESS dataset retains in-frame rearrangements with V and J assigned. A fraction of the clones does not appear; measured against another copy, unresolved V genes explain less than half of the discrepancy, and the remainder lacks a known reason. V, J and clone size reflect that table, while D and trimming were determined from the DNA. For this sample the table gives 180,000 or so clones, of which approximately 78% were detected only once. The ten top clones hold 2.5% to 3.5% of the sample.

Whole blood was collected in K2EDTA tubes by collaborating institutions according to the institutions' own protocols. For TCRbeta analysis, collaborators shipped samples in one of three forms: frozen whole blood, isolated PBMCs, or DNA extracted from either of those sample types. A note on this clone: Its antigen is not yet known. Per-base quality was not reported, and no clone a single base away is much larger than it.

The clonotype was recovered from an elderly woman with active or convalescent COVID-19. Specimen: peripheral blood.

The CDR3 here reads CASSLGQIHYGYTF. The DNA reads as follows: TGTGCCAGCAGCTTGGGACAGATTCACTATGGCTACACCTTC. The chain was built from TRBV5-4 and TRBJ1-2; the D gene is perhaps TRBD1, from 5 matching bases. CDR1 and CDR2 are drawn from the germline V gene (reference sequence): SGHNT, YYREEE. V is cut by 0 bases and J by 3 bases, and the space between the germline ends is 9 bases. Taken from cysteine to phenylalanine, the CDR3 has 14 residues. Kept here is only the CDR3 DNA, which spans 42 bases and is read in frame from base 1.